The clone carrying this T cell receptor (beta chain) was seen ten or more times. The data are from a study of molecular identifiers for immune sequencing clone quantification. Study overall: Replicate experiments divided RNA from about 20,000 or 100,000 naive CD8 cells into five parts and sequenced four.

V was pared by 7 bases and J by 0 bases, with 6 bases between. In germline, CDR1 is SQVTM, CDR2 ANQGSEA. The CDR3 spans 11 residues. MiXCR, applied by TCRdb to the PCR reads, yields one record per CDR3 protein. The sample records about 640,000 distinct CDR3 sequences, less than 20% being singletons. This clonotype originated in a human donor in good health. Some libraries in this study had Jurkat cell RNA spiked in. The chain couples TRBV29-1 to TRBJ1-2; the D is unclear. The sequenced material came from naive CD8+ T cells from blood, with Jurkat cell RNA spiked in. As for subset: FACS-sorted CD8+CD4-CCR7+CD45RA+ naive T cells. The CDR3 DNA follows: TGCAGCGCACAGTCTAACTATGGCTACACCTTC. Translation gives CSAQSNYGYTF.